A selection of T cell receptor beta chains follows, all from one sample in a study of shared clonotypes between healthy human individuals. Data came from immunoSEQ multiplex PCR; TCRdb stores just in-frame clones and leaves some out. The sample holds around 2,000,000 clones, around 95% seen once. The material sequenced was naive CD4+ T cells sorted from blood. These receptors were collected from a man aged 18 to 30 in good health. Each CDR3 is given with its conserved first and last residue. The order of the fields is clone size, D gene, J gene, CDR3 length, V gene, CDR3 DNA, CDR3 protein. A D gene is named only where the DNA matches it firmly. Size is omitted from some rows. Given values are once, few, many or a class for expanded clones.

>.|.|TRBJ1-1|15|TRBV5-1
TGCGCCAGCAGCTTGGAGCCCGGGGGCAACACTGAAGCTTTCTTT
CASSLEPGGNTEAFF
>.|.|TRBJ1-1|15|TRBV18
TGTGCCAGCTCAACCACCGTGTGGCAGGGCACTGAAGCTTTCTTT
CASSTTVWQGTEAFF
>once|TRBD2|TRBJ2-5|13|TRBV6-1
TGTGCCGGAAAGGCGGGGGGGATGGAGACCCAGTACTTC
CAGKAGGMETQYF
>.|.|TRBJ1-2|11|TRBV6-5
TGTGCCAGCAGCTTTACAGCTGGCTACACCTTC
CASSFTAGYTF
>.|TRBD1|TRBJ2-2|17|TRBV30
TGTGCCTGGTTGTGGGGCTTCGGACAGGGCTACACCGGGGAGCTGTTTTTT
CAWLWGFGQGYTGELFF
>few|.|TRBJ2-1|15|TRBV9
TGTGCCAGCAGCGATAGCGTCAGCTCCTACAATGAGCAGTTCTTC
CASSDSVSSYNEQFF
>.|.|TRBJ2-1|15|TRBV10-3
TGTGCCATCAGCCGGGACCCCAACCAGGTCAATGAGCAGTTCTTC
CAISRDPNQVNEQFF
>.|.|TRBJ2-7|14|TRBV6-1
TGTGCCAGCAGTGAAAACAGGCCTGTAAGCGAGCAGTACTTC
CASSENRPVSEQYF
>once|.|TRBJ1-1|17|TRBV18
TGTGCCAGCTCACCACTGGGGAGCCGTCATACCTTCACTGAAGCTTTCTTT
CASSPLGSRHTFTEAFF
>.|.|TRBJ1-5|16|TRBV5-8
TGTGCCAGCAGATCAACCACCCGGGGAGGCAATCAGCCCCAGCATTTT
CASRSTTRGGNQPQHF
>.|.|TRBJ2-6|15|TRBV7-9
TGTGCCAGCAGCTTAGCGGGGGCTGGGGCCAACGTCCTGACTTTC
CASSLAGAGANVLTF
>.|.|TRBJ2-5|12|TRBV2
TGTGCCAGCAGCCCACGGGGGGAGACCCAGTACTTC
CASSPRGETQYF
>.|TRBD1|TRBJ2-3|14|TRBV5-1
TGCGCCAGCAGCTTACAGGGGATCTCAGATACGCAGTATTTT
CASSLQGISDTQYF
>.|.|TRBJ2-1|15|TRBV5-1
TGCGCCAGCAGCCTGGGCCCTGTCGGGCTCAATGAGCAGTTCTTC
CASSLGPVGLNEQFF
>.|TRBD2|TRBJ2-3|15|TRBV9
TGTGCCAGCAGCGCCTTAGCGGGGAGCACAGATACGCAGTATTTT
CASSALAGSTDTQYF
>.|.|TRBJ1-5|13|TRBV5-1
TGCGCCAGCAGCTTGGACGTCAATCAGCCCCAGCATTTT
CASSLDVNQPQHF
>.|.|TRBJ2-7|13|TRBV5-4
TGTGCCAGCAGCCCGGACGGGAGTTACGAGCAGTACTTC
CASSPDGSYEQYF
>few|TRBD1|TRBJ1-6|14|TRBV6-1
TGTGCCACCACTAGGGACAGGGATCTATCACCCCTCCACTTT
CATTRDRDLSPLHF
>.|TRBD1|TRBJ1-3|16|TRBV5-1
TGCGCCAGCAGCTTGGGACAGGGGCTGTCTGGAAACACCATATATTTT
CASSLGQGLSGNTIYF
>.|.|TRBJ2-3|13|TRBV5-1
TGCGCCAGCAGTTGGGGGAGTGGAGATACGCAGTATTTT
CASSWGSGDTQYF
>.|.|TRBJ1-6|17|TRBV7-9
TGTGCCAGCAGCTTAGAGCAGGTGCCTTGGGGAGGATCACCCCTCCACTTT
CASSLEQVPWGGSPLHF
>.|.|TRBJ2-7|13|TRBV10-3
TGTGCCATCAACAAGGACGACGGAACAGAGCAGTACTTC
CAINKDDGTEQYF
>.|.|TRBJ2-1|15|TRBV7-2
TGTGCCAGCAGCTTAGAGCCGGGGCTCCCCGATGAGCAGTTCTTC
CASSLEPGLPDEQFF
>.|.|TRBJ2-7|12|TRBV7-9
TGTGCCAGCAGCTACAGGTCCTACGAGCAGTACTTC
CASSYRSYEQYF
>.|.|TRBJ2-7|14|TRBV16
TGTGCCAGCAGCCTCAACCAGGGACAAGCGATAGGGCACTTC
CASSLNQGQAIGHF
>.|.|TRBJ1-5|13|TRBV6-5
TGTGCCAGCAGTTATGGGCACAATCAGCCCCAGCATTTT
CASSYGHNQPQHF
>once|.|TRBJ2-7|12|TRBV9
TGTGCCAAACTACCCCTCGCCTACGAGCAGTACTTC
CAKLPLAYEQYF
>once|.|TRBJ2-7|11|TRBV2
TGTGCCAGCACCAGTAGCTACGAGCAGTACTTC
CASTSSYEQYF
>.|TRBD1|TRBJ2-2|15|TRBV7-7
TGTGCTAGCAGCTTAGAAAGGGACAGGGTCGGGGAGCTGTTTTTT
CASSLERDRVGELFF
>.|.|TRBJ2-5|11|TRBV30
TGTGCCTGGAGTGATCAAGAGACCCAGTACTTC
CAWSDQETQYF
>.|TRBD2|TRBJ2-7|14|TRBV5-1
TGCGCCAGCAGACAGAGCGGGGACTCCTACGAGCAGTACTTC
CASRQSGDSYEQYF
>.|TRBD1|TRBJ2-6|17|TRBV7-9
TGTGCCAGCAGCCATGGACAGGGGCCCTCTGGGGCCAACGTCCTGACTTTC
CASSHGQGPSGANVLTF
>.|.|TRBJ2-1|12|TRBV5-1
TGCGCCAGCAGCTCCAACGGACAGATACAGTTCTTC
CASSSNGQIQFF
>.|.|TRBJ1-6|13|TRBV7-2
TGTGCCAGCAGCGACAGGTATAATTCACCCCTCCACTTT
CASSDRYNSPLHF
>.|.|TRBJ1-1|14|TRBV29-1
TGCAGCGTTAGGGGTCGGGGAGGCGACACTGAAGCTTTCTTT
CSVRGRGGDTEAFF
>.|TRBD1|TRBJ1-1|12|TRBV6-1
TGTGCCAGCAGTGCTAGACAGGGTGAAGCTTTCTTT
CASSARQGEAFF
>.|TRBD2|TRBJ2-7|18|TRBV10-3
TGTGCCATCAGTGAGTCGGCGTTAGCGGGAGCAAGAAGATTCGAGCAGTACTTC
CAISESALAGARRFEQYF
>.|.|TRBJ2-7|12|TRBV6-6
TGTGCCAGCAGAACACAGGGATACGAGCAGTACTTC
CASRTQGYEQYF
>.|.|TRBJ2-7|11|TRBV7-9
TGTGCCAGCAGCCAAGATGACAAGCAGTACTTC
CASSQDDKQYF
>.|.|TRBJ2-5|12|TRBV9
TGTGCCAGCAGCGTAGGAGGAGAGACCCAGTACTTC
CASSVGGETQYF
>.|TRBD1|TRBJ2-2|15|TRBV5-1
TGCGCCAGCAACAGGGGGGATTCGAACACCGGGGAGCTGTTTTTT
CASNRGDSNTGELFF
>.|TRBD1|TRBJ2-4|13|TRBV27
TGTGCCAGCAGTACCGGGACAGGGGGAAGGTGGTACTTC
CASSTGTGGRWYF
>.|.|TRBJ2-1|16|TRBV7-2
TGTGCCAGCAGCTTAGCGGGGTCGAGCTCCTACAATGAGCAGTTCTTC
CASSLAGSSSYNEQFF
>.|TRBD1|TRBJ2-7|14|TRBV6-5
TGTGCCAGCAGTTCAACAGGGGCCCTTAATGAGCAGTACTTC
CASSSTGALNEQYF
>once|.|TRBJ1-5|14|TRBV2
TGTGCCAGCAGTAAGGACAGCAGCAATCAGCCCCAGCATTTT
CASSKDSSNQPQHF
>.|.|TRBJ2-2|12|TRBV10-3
TGTGCCATCAGTACCGGTGGGGAGGAGCTGTTTTTT
CAISTGGEELFF
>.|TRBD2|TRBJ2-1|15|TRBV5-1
TGCGCCAGCAAGTCTTCTAGCGGGGGTTTGAATGAGCAGTTCTTC
CASKSSSGGLNEQFF
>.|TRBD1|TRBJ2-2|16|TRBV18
TGTGCCAGCTCACAATCAGGGGGCCCTAACACCGGGGAGCTGTTTTTT
CASSQSGGPNTGELFF
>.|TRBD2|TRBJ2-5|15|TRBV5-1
TGCGCCAGCAGCTTGGGGGGACTAGACCAAGAGACCCAGTACTTC
CASSLGGLDQETQYF
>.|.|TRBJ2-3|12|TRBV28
TGTGCCAGCAGCCTCAGCACAGATACGCAGTATTTT
CASSLSTDTQYF
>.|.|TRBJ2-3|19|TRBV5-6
TGTGCCAGCAGCTCCCGGACAGTCACGCCCGGCCCTAGCACAGATACGCAGTATTTT
CASSSRTVTPGPSTDTQYF
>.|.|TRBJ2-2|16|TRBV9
TGTGCCAGCAGCCCGAACAGGGTTACGAACACCGGGGAGCTGTTTTTT
CASSPNRVTNTGELFF
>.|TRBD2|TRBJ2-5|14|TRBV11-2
TGTGCCAGCAGCCCGGGGACTAAGCAAGAGACCCAGTACTTC
CASSPGTKQETQYF
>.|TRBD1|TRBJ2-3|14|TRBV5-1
TGCGCCAGCAGGAGGACAGGGTCCACAGATACGCAGTATTTT
CASRRTGSTDTQYF
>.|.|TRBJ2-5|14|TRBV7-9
TGTGCCAGCAGCTTAGTTTACAGGCAAGAGACCCAGTACTTC
CASSLVYRQETQYF
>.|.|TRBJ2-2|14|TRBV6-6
TGTGCCAGCACCCGCGGGGAGATCTCCGGGGAGCTGTTTTTT
CASTRGEISGELFF
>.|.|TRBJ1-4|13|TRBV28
TGTGCCAGCAAGGTGTCAGGGAATGAAAAACTGTTTTTT
CASKVSGNEKLFF